Shown below are 26 T cell receptor beta chains from a single sample sequenced in a study of T cells in Graves' hyperthyroidism and ophthalmopathy. Researchers took RNA transcripts and amplified the TCR beta CDR3 regions from them. HTBI primers were employed in a first-round RT-PCR of the TCR CDR3. MiXCR, applied by TCRdb to the multiplex PCR reads, yields one record per CDR3 protein. In the table there are roughly 290,000 distinct CDR3 sequences, about an eighth of which are singletons. Specimen: blood. The receptors were sampled from a woman in her thirties or forties with Graves' hyperthyroidism.

J is TRBJ2-7 and V is TRBV6-1; 8 nucleotides line up with TRBD1. The CDR3 length is 14 residues. J lost 5 bases, V lost 7 bases, and 10 bases had no gene match. Germline values: CDR1 MNHNS, CDR2 SASEGT. The CDR3: CASTHTPDRDEQYF. The CDR3 DNA reads TGTGCCAGCACCCACACACCGGACAGGGACGAGCAGTACTTC.

This clonotype has at least ten counts. The chain couples TRBV3-1 to TRBJ1-6; D is undetermined. The CDR3 is 14 residues long. Looked up from germline, CDR1 is LGHDT and CDR2 is YNNKEL (reference sequence). V was cut by 4 bases and J by 5 bases, with 9 bases left in between. The CDR3 region has the DNA TGTGCCAGCAGCCCCCGATCAGATAATTCACCCCTCCACTTT. This gives the protein CASSPRSDNSPLHF.

This clonotype was counted ten times or more. This chain links TRBV3-1 with TRBJ2-3, with TRBD2 as a possible D gene (5 bases). V lost 3 bases and J lost 4, with 8 bases in between. The CDR3 runs 13 residues. Germline V gene data show CDR1 as LGHDT and CDR2 as YNNKEL (reference sequence). The CDR3 loop reads CASSHGVADTQYF. CDR3 nucleotides: TGTGCCAGCAGCCACGGGGTTGCAGATACGCAGTATTTT.

The V and J genes are TRBV30 and TRBJ2-5; the match to TRBD2 covers 9 bases. The CDR3 is made up of 13 amino acids. With V trimmed by 7 bases and J by 10 bases, 13 bases remained unmatched. Germline V lookup: CDR1 GTSNPN, CDR2 SVGIG (reference sequence). CDR3 nucleotides: TGTGCCTTAGCCGGGACTAGCATTGGGGACCAGTACTTC. It encodes CALAGTSIGDQYF.

Many counts were recorded for this clonotype. V and J are TRBV18 and TRBJ2-7; D may be TRBD1 (5 bases). V lost 3 bases and J lost 4, with 10 bases in between. There are 13 residues in the CDR3. Germline V lookup: CDR1 KGHSH, CDR2 LQKENI. DNA for the CDR3: TGTGCCAGCTCACCGGCCAGGGAATACGAGCAGTACTTC. Translating gives CASSPAREYEQYF.

The chain joins TRBV6-1 to TRBJ2-4, with D possibly TRBD2 on 5 matching bases. The CDR3 is 10 residues long. V lost 9 bases to trimming and J lost 5 bases, with 5 bases between them. Germline V lookup: CDR1 MNHNS, CDR2 SASEGT. CDR3: CAREENIQYF. In nucleotides, the CDR3 is TGTGCCAGGGAGGAAAACATTCAGTACTTC.

The CDR3 nucleotides read TGTGCCAGCAGCGCGACGGCAGATACGCAGTATTTT. Translation: CASSATADTQYF. The chain is built from TRBV11-2 and TRBJ2-3; D is unresolved. Germline CDR1 reads SGHAT; CDR2 reads FQNNGV. The V end lost 5 bases, the J end lost 4 bases, and 7 bases lay between the germline ends. The CDR3 is 12 amino acids.

This clonotype was picked up many times. The rearrangement links TRBV3-1 to TRBJ2-5, with TRBD2 identical over 9 bases. Germline V gene lookup returns CDR1 LGHDT and CDR2 YNNKEL (reference sequence). V dropped 2 bases and J dropped 5; count of bases not matched to a gene: 6. The CDR3 has 15 amino acids. CDR3 region: CASSQPAGGGETQYF. For the CDR3, the DNA is TGTGCCAGCAGCCAACCAGCGGGAGGCGGGGAGACCCAGTACTTC.

This clonotype was observed many times. The rearrangement uses TRBV13 and TRBJ2-1; D perhaps matches TRBD2 (6 bases). This CDR3 has 16 amino acids. In germline, CDR1 is PRHDT, CDR2 FYEKMQ (reference sequence). Trimming removed 0 bases at V and 5 bases at J, with 14 bases between. CDR3 DNA: TGTGCCAGCAGCTTAGGAGGCGGGATAGTCGACAATGAGCAGTTCTTC. It codes for CASSLGGGIVDNEQFF.

This clonotype was found a few times. The V gene is TRBV19, the J gene TRBJ2-6, with 8 nucleotides matching TRBD1. Germline CDR1 reads LNHDA; CDR2 reads SQIVND (reference sequence). CDR3 length equals 19 residues. V gave up 7 bases and J gave up 0 bases; unmatched junction bases: 14. The chain's CDR3 is CASTSFRDRPRSGANVLTF. The CDR3 DNA is TGTGCCAGTACCTCTTTCCGGGACAGGCCGCGCTCTGGGGCCAACGTCCTGACTTTC.

The chain joins TRBV5-6 to TRBJ2-3, with TRBD2 matching 10 bases. The junction had 4 bases not matched to a gene; V was cut back by 0 bases and J by 6 bases. This CDR3 is 15 amino acids long. Per the germline V gene, CDR1 is SGHDT and CDR2 is YYEEEE. CDR3 nucleotide sequence: TGTGCCAGCAGCTTGGTACAAGCGGGAGGGGATACGCAGTATTTT. This sequence encodes CASSLVQAGGDTQYF.

This clonotype was detected ten times or more. This chain connects TRBV6-4 to TRBJ1-1; the D gene is possibly TRBD1 (6 bases). There are 14 residues in the CDR3. V was clipped by 3 bases and J by 3 bases, with 11 bases between them. Germline V gene data show CDR1 as MRHNA and CDR2 as SNTAGT. CDR3 protein: CASSEVAGDTEAFF. The CDR3 DNA follows: TGTGCCAGCAGTGAAGTTGCAGGGGACACTGAAGCTTTCTTT.

Many counts were recorded for this clonotype. The rearrangement joins TRBV2 to TRBJ1-4; unclear D gene. Germline assignment: CDR1 SNHLY and CDR2 FYNNEI. The CDR3 has 15 residues. V lost 1 base and J lost 5, with 11 bases in between. The DNA of the CDR3 is TGTGCCAGCAGTGAAGAGTGGAATGCGAATGAAAAACTGTTTTTT. The encoded protein is CASSEEWNANEKLFF.

This clonotype has just a few counts. In DNA form, the CDR3 reads TGTGCCAGCAGTTACCGCACTAGCGGGAGTACCGGGGAGCTGTTTTTT. It yields the protein CASSYRTSGSTGELFF. V usage is TRBV6-6 and J usage is TRBJ2-2, with TRBD2 matching over 11 bases. Germline V gene lookup returns CDR1 MNHNY and CDR2 SVGAGI (reference sequence). The CDR3 is made up of 16 amino acids. The V gene end was trimmed by 2 bases and the J gene end by 5 bases; junction bases not matched to a gene: 4.

The chain couples TRBV12-3 or TRBV12-4 to TRBJ1-3; D unresolved. Trimming took 4 bases from V and 0 from J, leaving 7 bases between them. The CDR3 runs to 14 residues. Here the CDR3 reads CASSSTVSGNTIYF. The CDR3 coding sequence is TGTGCCAGCAGTTCAACAGTCTCTGGAAACACCATATATTTT.

This clonotype was seen many times. V gene TRBV3-1 combines with J gene TRBJ2-1, with TRBD1 matching 9 bases. Germline V CDR1 and CDR2: LGHDT, YNNKEL (reference sequence). The CDR3 length is 15 residues. Unmatched junction bases numbered 9, after V lost 3 bases and J lost 9 bases. The CDR3 sequence is CASSHSGQGRGEQFF. Written as DNA, the CDR3 is TGTGCCAGCAGCCACTCGGGACAGGGAAGGGGTGAGCAGTTCTTC.

As for this clonotype: The junction differs from germline at one of its ends, possibly a read error. The CDR3 protein is CVSSWNQYAYTF. The DNA for the CDR3 is TGTGTCAGCAGTTGGAACCAATATGCCTACACCTTC. The V gene is TRBV28, the J gene TRBJ1-2, with D uncertain. Germline CDR1 is MDHEN and CDR2 is SYDVKM. This CDR3 comprises 12 residues.

This clonotype was seen ten or more times. CDR3 sequence (DNA): TGTGCCAGCAGTGAAAGTTTAGGCCCCCTGTACAATGAGCAGTTCTTC. It is translated as CASSESLGPLYNEQFF. The chain carries TRBV2 and TRBJ2-1; no definite D call. CDR3 length: 16 residues. Trimming took 2 bases from V and 4 from J, leaving 15 bases between them. Germline-derived CDR1 and CDR2 are SNHLY and FYNNEI. Using reference TRBV2 and TRBJ2-1 for the parts outside the CDR3, the full variable domain is EPEVTQTPSHQVTQMGQEVILRCVPISNHLYFYWYRQILGQKVEFLVSFYNNEISEKSEIFDDQFSVERPDGSNFTLKIRSTKLEDSAMYFCASSESLGPLYNEQFFGPGTRLTVL.

CDR3 sequence (DNA): TGTGCCAGCAGCGTTGGACTAGCGGGCCGCTCTGGGGCCAACGTCCTGACTTTC. Its protein is CASSVGLAGRSGANVLTF. J is TRBJ2-6 and V is TRBV9; 11 bases match TRBD2. V dropped 2 bases and J dropped 0; count of bases not matched to a gene: 4. CDR1 and CDR2 from the germline V gene are SGDLS and YYNGEE. This CDR3 region has 18 residues.

This sequence joins TRBV11-3 and TRBJ1-6, with 8 bases fitting TRBD1. J lost 4 bases, V lost 5 bases, and 4 bases had no gene match. CDR1 and CDR2 from the germline V gene are SGHNT and YENEEA. This CDR3 is built from 15 residues. The CDR3 loop is CASSDGQGYNSPLHF. The CDR3, as DNA: TGTGCCAGCAGCGACGGACAGGGATATAATTCACCCCTCCACTTT.

This clonotype was counted between two and nine times. This sequence joins TRBV12-3 or TRBV12-4 and TRBJ1-1, with D maybe TRBD1 (6 bases). The V end was cut by 4 bases, the J end by 1 base, with 10 bases between. The CDR3 spans 14 residues. The CDR3 loop is CASSWDKGNTEAFF. The CDR3, as DNA: TGTGCCAGCAGTTGGGACAAGGGGAACACTGAAGCTTTCTTT.

This clonotype has a count of ten or more. As DNA, the CDR3 is TGTGCCAGCAGTTCCCCGACAGGGGTGGGGAATGAGCAGTTCTTC. The encoded protein is CASSSPTGVGNEQFF. This rearrangement joins TRBV28 to TRBJ2-1; 8 bases map to TRBD1. This CDR3 spans 15 amino acids. Trimming at V came to 4 bases and at J to 7 bases, leaving 9 bases not matched to a gene. The germline CDR1 and CDR2 sequences are MDHEN and SYDVKM.

This clonotype was counted ten times or more. The chain employs TRBV5-4 and TRBJ1-2; D might be TRBD1 (5 bases). V was clipped by 4 bases and J by 2 bases, with 15 bases between them. Germline CDR1 reads SGHNT; CDR2 reads YYREEE (reference sequence). This CDR3 has 15 residues. CDR3 residues: CASSPRDEGNYGYTF. CDR3 DNA: TGTGCCAGCAGCCCTCGCGACGAGGGGAACTATGGCTACACCTTC.

This clonotype was observed at least ten times. This sequence joins TRBV28 and TRBJ2-7; 8 positions match TRBD1. Germline assignment: CDR1 MDHEN and CDR2 SYDVKM. The CDR3 contains 15 residues. V was pared by 1 base and J by 5 bases, with 7 bases of the junction left unmatched. The CDR3 protein is CASSLSTTGADEQYF. The CDR3 coding sequence is TGTGCCAGCAGTTTATCAACGACAGGGGCAGACGAGCAGTACTTC.

In this sample, this clonotype turned up many times. The chain recombines TRBV3-1 with TRBJ2-7; 7 bases map to TRBD2. The CDR3 sequence is 15 residues long. Trimming cost V 4 bases and J 1 base; bases outside gene matches: 7. CDR1 and CDR2 from the germline V gene are LGHDT and YNNKEL (reference sequence). This CDR3 is CASSRRGSFSYEQYF. The CDR3 DNA reads as TGTGCCAGCAGCCGGCGCGGGAGTTTTTCCTACGAGCAGTACTTC.

This clonotype was counted many times. The J gene is TRBJ1-1, the V gene TRBV7-2, with 10 positions matching TRBD1. The germline CDR1 and CDR2 sequences are SGHTA and FQGNSA. This CDR3 spans 18 amino acids. V dropped 1 base and J dropped 0; count of bases not matched to a gene: 8. The CDR3 DNA reads TGTGCCAGCAGCTTAGAGACTAGGACAGGGGGTTTGAACACTGAAGCTTTCTTT. Translated: CASSLETRTGGLNTEAFF.